Presented here are 32 T cell receptor beta chains from one specimen sequenced in a study of neurological immune-mediated disorders. TCRdb ran MiXCR on the 5' RACE reads and lists one entry per CDR3 protein. The data show around 70,000 distinct CDR3 sequences, approximately 3.3% seen once. Sequencing input: PBMCs. Receptors were obtained from a woman aged 45 to 65 with multiple sclerosis.

This clonotype came up many times. V usage is TRBV12-3 or TRBV12-4 and J usage is TRBJ1-2; D is uncertain. Trimming shortened V by 5 bases and J by 2 bases, and 9 bases separated the two germline ends. This CDR3 is built from 13 residues. In DNA form, the CDR3 reads TGTGCCAGCAGTACGGCCAGCAACTATGGCTACACCTTC. It specifies CASSTASNYGYTF.

This clonotype has ten or more counts. A read error may account for a junction end that differs from germline. DNA of the CDR3: TGCAGCGTTGAAGGTCCGGGACTAGCGGGGGGGCTCCGGGTCTTC. It translates to CSVEGPGLAGGLRVF. V is TRBV29-1 and J is TRBJ2-1; 16 positions agree with TRBD2. The CDR3 runs 15 residues. Germline-derived CDR1 and CDR2 are SQVTM and ANQGSEA.

There are many counts of this clonotype. The chain links TRBV20-1 to TRBJ1-1; D uncertain. The CDR3 contains 13 residues. The germline gives CDR1 DFQATT, CDR2 SNEGSKA (reference sequence). The V end was cut by 4 bases, the J end by 1 base, with 10 bases between. CDR3 sequence reads: CSAMPPGNTEAFF. CDR3 coding DNA: TGCAGTGCTATGCCCCCGGGGAACACTGAAGCTTTCTTT.

This clonotype was seen many times. The chain joins TRBV6-2 or TRBV6-3 to TRBJ2-2; weak D call: TRBD1 (6 bases). V was shortened by 5 bases and J by 3 bases, with 13 bases between the two germline ends. Germline V gene sequence: CDR1 MNHEY, CDR2 SVGEGT. This CDR3 comprises 15 residues. CDR3 nucleotide sequence: TGTGCCAGCAGTCAATCAGGGGTACACACCGGGGAGCTGTTTTTT. The encoded protein is CASSQSGVHTGELFF.

Ten or more counts support this clonotype. The gene calls are TRBV6-2 or TRBV6-3 and TRBJ1-2; 7 bases are a match to TRBD1. This CDR3 contains 16 residues. CDR1 and CDR2 from the germline V gene are MNHEY and SVGEGT. V was pared by 2 bases and J by 0 bases, with 6 bases of the junction left unmatched. Here the CDR3 DNA reads TGTGCCAGCAGTTACCCGACGACAGGGACTAACTATGGCTACACCTTC. Its translation is CASSYPTTGTNYGYTF.

This clonotype was found many times. The chain carries TRBV2 and TRBJ1-6, with no clear D. V was shortened by 3 bases and J by 10 bases, with 16 bases between the two germline ends. Germline V lookup: CDR1 SNHLY, CDR2 FYNNEI. The CDR3 has 15 amino acids. This CDR3 reads CASSDGEGEGSPLHF. DNA for the CDR3: TGTGCCAGCAGTGATGGAGAGGGAGAGGGATCACCCCTCCACTTT.

This clonotype was observed at least ten times. The chain carries TRBV7-9 and TRBJ1-5; D possibly corresponds to TRBD1 (5 bases). With 0 bases removed from V and 2 bases from J, the gap between germline ends came to 8 bases. Germline V CDR1 and CDR2: SEHNR, FQNEAQ (reference sequence). The CDR3 length is 15 residues. This chain's CDR3 is CASSLAGGGNQPQHF. In nucleotides, the CDR3 is TGTGCCAGCAGCTTAGCTGGGGGTGGCAATCAGCCCCAGCATTTT.

Many counts were recorded for this clonotype. Here the CDR3 reads CASSQEGDLRYEQFF. The CDR3 coding sequence is TGTGCCAGCAGCCAAGAAGGGGACCTCCGGTATGAGCAGTTCTTC. The V call is TRBV4-2, the J call TRBJ2-1; D is possibly TRBD1 or TRBD2 (5 bases each). Germline V gives CDR1 LGHNA, CDR2 YNFKEQ. CDR3 length: 15 residues. Deletions cut 0 bases from V and 8 bases from J, with 14 bases between.

In its sample, this clonotype was seen many times. The chain couples TRBV20-1 to TRBJ2-2; the match to TRBD2 covers 11 bases. From germline, CDR1 is DFQATT and CDR2 SNEGSKA (reference sequence). The CDR3 has 16 amino acids. The V and J ends lost 2 bases and 6 bases, in that order; junction bases with no gene match: 8. CDR3 DNA sequence: TGCAGTGCTAGATCTAGCGGGGGGCCTATGTCCGGGGAGCTGTTTTTT. Protein sequence: CSARSSGGPMSGELFF.

This clonotype was counted many times. The chain couples TRBV29-1 to TRBJ2-2; 11 bases align to TRBD2. J lost 2 bases, V lost 4 bases, and 6 bases had no gene match. Germline values: CDR1 SQVTM, CDR2 ANQGSEA. The CDR3 totals 16 residues. The CDR3 is CSVGGLAGVNTGELFF. CDR3 nucleotide sequence: TGCAGCGTTGGAGGACTAGCGGGCGTCAACACCGGGGAGCTGTTTTTT.

This clonotype showed up many times. The genes are TRBV5-1 and TRBJ2-1, with D perhaps TRBD2 (7 bases). The V end was cut by 0 bases, the J end by 4 bases, with 11 bases between. The CDR3 contains 15 residues. The V gene's germline CDR1 is SGHRS and CDR2 YFSETQ. The CDR3 protein is CASSLVGGQYNEQFF. The CDR3 DNA is TGCGCCAGCAGCTTGGTGGGGGGGCAGTACAATGAGCAGTTCTTC. The full variable domain, in which reference TRBV5-1 and TRBJ2-1 provide the parts outside the CDR3, is KAGVTQTPRYLIKTRGQQVTLSCSPISGHRSVSWYQQTPGQGLQFLFEYFSETQRNKGNFPGRFSGRQFSNSRSEMNVSTLELGDSALYLCASSLVGGQYNEQFFGPGTRLTVL.

The chain combines TRBV15 with TRBJ2-3, with TRBD1 matching 9 bases. The junction had 11 bases not matched to a gene; V was cut back by 8 bases and J by 5 bases. CDR3 length: 15 residues. The V gene's germline CDR1 is LNHNV and CDR2 YYDKDF (reference sequence). CDR3 protein: CATGGTTGGKDTQYF. CDR3 DNA: TGTGCCACCGGAGGTACGACAGGGGGGAAAGATACGCAGTATTTT. Full variable domain (missing parts from reference TRBV15 and TRBJ2-3): DAMVIQNPRYQVTQFGKPVTLSCSQTLNHNVMYWYQQKSSQAPKLLFHYYDKDFNNEADTPDNFQSRRPNTSFCFLDIRSPGLGDTAMYLCATGGTTGGKDTQYFGPGTRLTVL.

This clonotype was picked up many times. This rearrangement joins TRBV29-1 to TRBJ2-3, with TRBD2 matching 11 bases. The ends lost 6 bases at V and 0 bases at J; junction bases unmatched: 5. This CDR3 is 15 amino acids long. CDR1 SQVTM and CDR2 ANQGSEA come from the germline V gene. The DNA of the CDR3 is TGCAGCGTCTGGGGGACTAGCGGAAGCACAGATACGCAGTATTTT. Amino acids: CSVWGTSGSTDTQYF.

In its sample, this clonotype was seen many times. V and J are TRBV20-1 and TRBJ1-4; D not resolved. The germline CDR1 and CDR2 sequences are DFQATT and SNEGSKA (reference sequence). V shed 1 base and J shed 4 bases, with 13 bases lying between them. The CDR3 is 15 residues long. The CDR3 DNA reads as TGCAGTGCTAGAGTGGCGAGTTCCTTTAATGAAAAACTGTTTTTT. Amino acids: CSARVASSFNEKLFF.

This clonotype was counted ten times or more. J is TRBJ2-1 and V is TRBV19; D might be TRBD1 or TRBD2, each matching 6 bases. V was shortened by 3 bases and J by 4 bases, with 16 bases between the two germline ends. Looked up from germline, CDR1 is LNHDA and CDR2 is SQIVND (reference sequence). CDR3 length equals 16 residues. The CDR3 here is CASSMTGAPPYNEQFF. The CDR3 DNA is TGTGCCAGTAGTATGACGGGGGCCCCCCCGTACAATGAGCAGTTCTTC. Looking up the rest from reference TRBV19 and TRBJ2-1 gives the full variable domain: DGGITQSPKYLFRKEGQNVTLSCEQNLNHDAMYWYRQDPGQGLRLIYYSQIVNDFQKGDIAEGYSVSREKKESFPLTVTSAQKNPTAFYLCASSMTGAPPYNEQFFGPGTRLTVL.

This clonotype was recorded at least ten times. V and J are TRBV20-1 and TRBJ2-5; a possible D gene is TRBD2 (6 bases). The CDR3 has 11 amino acids. CDR1 is DFQATT, CDR2 SNEGSKA, per germline (reference sequence). The CDR3 loop is CRATRRETQYF. In DNA form, the CDR3 reads TGCAGGGCGACTAGGCGGGAGACCCAGTACTTC.

This clonotype was detected many times. The chain couples TRBV5-6 to TRBJ2-5; 8 nucleotides match TRBD2. Losses at the gene ends were 4 bases for V and 4 bases for J; bases not matched to a gene: 21. The CDR3 runs to 19 residues. The germline CDR1 and CDR2 sequences are SGHDT and YYEEEE. As DNA, the CDR3 is TGTGCCAGCAGCACGATTAACGACGGGAAAGCGGGACTAGGAGAGACCCAGTACTTC. Its protein product is CASSTINDGKAGLGETQYF.

This clonotype was seen at least ten times. The CDR3 region is CSASASLNTDTQYF. The CDR3 DNA sequence: TGCAGTGCTAGTGCCAGTCTCAACACAGATACGCAGTATTTT. The V and J genes are TRBV20-1 and TRBJ2-3, with D uncertain. V was clipped by 3 bases and J by 2 bases, with 12 bases between them. Germline CDR1 reads DFQATT; CDR2 reads SNEGSKA (reference sequence). This CDR3 has 14 residues.

This clonotype was counted at least ten times. The V and J genes are TRBV5-1 and TRBJ2-1; D is perhaps TRBD1 (5 bases). This CDR3 has 15 residues. Looked up from germline, CDR1 is SGHRS and CDR2 is YFSETQ. V gave up 4 bases and J gave up 7 bases, with 18 bases separating them. The CDR3 here is CASSLAGSQGNEQFF. Here the CDR3 DNA reads TGCGCCAGCAGCCTCGCCGGGTCTCAGGGAAATGAGCAGTTCTTC.

This clonotype was counted many times. The chain has TRBV3-1 and TRBJ2-5, with 8 bases that match TRBD2. Per the germline V gene, CDR1 is LGHDT and CDR2 is YNNKEL (reference sequence). V trimming: 3 bases; J trimming: 5 bases; junction bases outside the gene matches: 8. The CDR3 loop spans 15 amino acids. CDR3 region: CASSHERGGRETQYF. The DNA for the CDR3 is TGTGCCAGCAGCCACGAACGGGGGGGCCGGGAGACCCAGTACTTC.

This clonotype was recorded many times. This chain joins TRBV7-2 and TRBJ2-1, with TRBD1 as a possible D gene (5 bases). Germline-derived CDR1 and CDR2 are SGHTA and FQGNSA. This CDR3 is 15 amino acids long. Trimming stripped 2 bases from V and 6 bases from J, with 14 bases between. This CDR3 is CASSLYVMQGNEQFF. The CDR3 coding sequence is TGTGCCAGCAGCTTATATGTAATGCAGGGCAATGAGCAGTTCTTC.

This clonotype has at least ten counts. The CDR3 coding sequence is TGCGCCAGCAGCGTTGGGCTAAGACTAGTTCTTCCCGTTACCTACGAGCAGTACTTC. This encodes CASSVGLRLVLPVTYEQYF. The J gene is TRBJ2-7, the V gene TRBV5-1, with D possibly TRBD2 on 6 matching bases. The CDR3 is 19 residues long. Germline V gene lookup returns CDR1 SGHRS and CDR2 YFSETQ. V was clipped by 4 bases and J by 2 bases, with 28 bases between them. Full variable domain (outside the CDR3, taken from reference TRBV5-1 and TRBJ2-7): KAGVTQTPRYLIKTRGQQVTLSCSPISGHRSVSWYQQTPGQGLQFLFEYFSETQRNKGNFPGRFSGRQFSNSRSEMNVSTLELGDSALYLCASSVGLRLVLPVTYEQYFGPGTRLTVT.

This clonotype was seen many times. The genes are TRBV7-9 and TRBJ1-1; D call uncertain. V lost 1 base to trimming and J lost 1 base, with 7 bases between them. The CDR3 extends over 14 amino acids. CDR1 SEHNR and CDR2 FQNEAQ come from the germline V gene (reference sequence). In DNA, the CDR3 is TGTGCCAGCAGCTTAGTTCCCCCGAACACTGAAGCTTTCTTT. Amino acids: CASSLVPPNTEAFF.

There are many counts of this clonotype. V usage is TRBV7-2 and J usage is TRBJ1-2; TRBD1 is a possible D gene (5 bases). CDR1 SGHTA and CDR2 FQGNSA come from the germline V gene. The CDR3 totals 15 residues. Trimming cost V 2 bases and J 3 bases, with 13 bases left between them. In nucleotides, the CDR3 is TGTGCCAGCAGCTTACACGGTCTGGGGGACTATGGCTACACCTTC. Translation: CASSLHGLGDYGYTF.

This clonotype was seen repeatedly, ten times or more. The gene calls are TRBV6-5 and TRBJ2-3, with 9 bases fitting TRBD1. The CDR3 loop spans 16 amino acids. Germline V lookup: CDR1 MNHEY, CDR2 SVGAGI. Losses at the gene ends were 6 bases for V and 4 bases for J; bases not matched to a gene: 11. CDR3 loop: CASRRRTGATPDTQYF. In nucleotides, the CDR3 is TGTGCCAGCAGGCGAAGGACAGGGGCAACTCCAGATACGCAGTATTTT.

This clonotype was recorded at least ten times. This chain uses TRBV7-8 with TRBJ2-3, with 8 nucleotides matching TRBD2. Trimming removed 0 bases from V and 0 bases from J; junction bases left unmatched: 2. The germline V gene has CDR1 SGHVS and CDR2 FQNEAQ. The CDR3 totals 16 residues. CDR3 residues: CASSLAKRGSTDTQYF. The CDR3 DNA is TGTGCCAGCAGCTTAGCGAAGCGGGGGAGCACAGATACGCAGTATTTT. Variable domain in full (rest from reference TRBV7-8 and TRBJ2-3): GAGVSQSPRYKVAKRGQDVALRCDPISGHVSLFWYQQALGQGPEFLTYFQNEAQLDKSGLPSDRFFAERPEGSVSTLKIQRTQQEDSAVYLCASSLAKRGSTDTQYFGPGTRLTVL.

This clonotype was seen at least ten times. This chain uses TRBV5-1 with TRBJ2-3; TRBD2 matches at 10 bases. CDR1 and CDR2 (germline): SGHRS, YFSETQ. CDR3 length: 17 amino acids. V dropped 3 bases and J dropped 0; count of bases not matched to a gene: 7. As DNA, the CDR3 is TGCGCCAGCAGCTGGCCCTTAGCGGGGGGTAGCACAGATACGCAGTATTTT. Translating it yields CASSWPLAGGSTDTQYF. Variable domain in full (rest from reference TRBV5-1 and TRBJ2-3): KAGVTQTPRYLIKTRGQQVTLSCSPISGHRSVSWYQQTPGQGLQFLFEYFSETQRNKGNFPGRFSGRQFSNSRSEMNVSTLELGDSALYLCASSWPLAGGSTDTQYFGPGTRLTVL.

This clonotype has ten or more counts. This chain uses TRBV6-6 with TRBJ1-1, with 7 positions matching TRBD1. Germline V gene sequence: CDR1 MNHNY, CDR2 SVGAGI (reference sequence). The length of the CDR3 is 15 residues. Trimming cost V 0 bases and J 4 bases; bases outside gene matches: 5. Here the CDR3 DNA reads TGTGCCAGCAGTTACTCCACAGGGGCAGTCACTGAAGCTTTCTTT. Translating it yields CASSYSTGAVTEAFF.

Many counts were recorded for this clonotype. V usage is TRBV11-2 and J usage is TRBJ2-5, with TRBD2 as a possible D gene (6 bases). The CDR3 has 15 residues. CDR1 SGHAT and CDR2 FQNNGV come from the germline V gene. Trimming took off 4 bases at V and 4 bases at J, with 16 bases between the two ends. The CDR3 region is CASSSQAGTGETQYF. DNA of the CDR3: TGTGCCAGCAGCTCCCAGGCGGGAACGGGAGAGACCCAGTACTTC.

This clonotype was seen many times. The rearrangement uses TRBV20-1 and TRBJ2-7; possibly TRBD2 for D (6 bases). Trimming removed 1 base at V and 2 bases at J, with 18 bases between. CDR1 is DFQATT and CDR2 is SNEGSKA in the germline V gene (reference sequence). The CDR3 contains 16 residues. CDR3 in DNA: TGCAGTGCTAGAGGCTGGGGACGGGAGCGGACCTACGAGCAGTACTTC. Its protein product is CSARGWGRERTYEQYF.

This clonotype was counted at least ten times. The J gene is TRBJ2-7, the V gene TRBV20-1; TRBD2 aligns across 12 bases. Trimming removed 3 bases from V and 5 bases from J; junction bases left unmatched: 17. This CDR3 has 18 residues. The germline V gene encodes CDR1 DFQATT and CDR2 SNEGSKA (reference sequence). CDR3 sequence: CSARDTSGGPRLVNEQYF. In DNA, the CDR3 is TGCAGTGCTAGGGACACTAGCGGGGGGCCCCGTCTAGTAAACGAGCAGTACTTC.

This clonotype was seen many times. The V gene is TRBV5-1, the J gene TRBJ2-3, with a tentative D call TRBD2 (6 bases). This CDR3 has 16 amino acids. V lost 3 bases to trimming and J lost 1 base, with 15 bases between them. Looked up from germline, CDR1 is SGHRS and CDR2 is YFSETQ. CDR3 protein: CASSSLWTTGTDTQYF. In nucleotides, the CDR3 is TGCGCCAGCAGCTCTCTTTGGACTACCGGCACAGATACGCAGTATTTT.